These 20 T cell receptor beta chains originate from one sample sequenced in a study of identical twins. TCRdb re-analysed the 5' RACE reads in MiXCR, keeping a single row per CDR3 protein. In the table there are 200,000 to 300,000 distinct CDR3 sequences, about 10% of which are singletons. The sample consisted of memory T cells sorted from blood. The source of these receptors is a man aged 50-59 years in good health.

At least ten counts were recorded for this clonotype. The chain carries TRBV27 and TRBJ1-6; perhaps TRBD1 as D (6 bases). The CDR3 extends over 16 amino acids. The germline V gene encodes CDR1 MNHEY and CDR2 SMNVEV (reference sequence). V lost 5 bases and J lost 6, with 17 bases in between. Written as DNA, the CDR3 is TGTGCCAGCAGTGTCCGGGGGGCCCATCGTAATTCACCCCTCCACTTT. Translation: CASSVRGAHRNSPLHF.

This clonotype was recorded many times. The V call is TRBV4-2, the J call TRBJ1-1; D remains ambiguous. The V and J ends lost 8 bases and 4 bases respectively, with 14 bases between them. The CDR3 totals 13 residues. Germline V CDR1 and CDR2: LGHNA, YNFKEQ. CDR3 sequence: CASEEKASTEAFF. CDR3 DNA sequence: TGTGCCAGCGAGGAAAAGGCGAGCACTGAAGCTTTCTTT.

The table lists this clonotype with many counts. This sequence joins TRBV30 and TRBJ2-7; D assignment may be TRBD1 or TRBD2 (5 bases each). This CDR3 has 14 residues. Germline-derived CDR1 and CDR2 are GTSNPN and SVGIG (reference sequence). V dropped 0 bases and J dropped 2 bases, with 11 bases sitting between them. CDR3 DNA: TGTGCCTGGAGTGTCGGGCAGGGACCCTACGAGCAGTACTTC. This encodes CAWSVGQGPYEQYF.

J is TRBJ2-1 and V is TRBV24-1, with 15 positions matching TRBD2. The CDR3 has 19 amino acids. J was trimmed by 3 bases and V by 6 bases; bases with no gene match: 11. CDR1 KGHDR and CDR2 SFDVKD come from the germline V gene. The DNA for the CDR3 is TGTGCCACCAGTCCCTCGGGACTAGCGGGAGGACTAGTCTACAATGAGCAGTTCTTC. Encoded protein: CATSPSGLAGGLVYNEQFF.

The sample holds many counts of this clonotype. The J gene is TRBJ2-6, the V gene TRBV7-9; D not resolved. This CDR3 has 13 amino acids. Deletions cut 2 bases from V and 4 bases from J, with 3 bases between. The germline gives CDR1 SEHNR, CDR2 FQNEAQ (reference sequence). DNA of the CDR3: TGTGCCAGCAGCTTAAGAGGGGCCAACGTCCTGACTTTC. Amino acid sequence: CASSLRGANVLTF.

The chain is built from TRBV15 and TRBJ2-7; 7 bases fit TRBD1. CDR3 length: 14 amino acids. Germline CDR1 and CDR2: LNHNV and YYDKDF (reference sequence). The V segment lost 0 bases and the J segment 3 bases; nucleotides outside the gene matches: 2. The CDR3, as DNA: TGTGCCACCAGCAGAGAAGGGGGCCTCTACGAGCAGTACTTC. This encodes CATSREGGLYEQYF.

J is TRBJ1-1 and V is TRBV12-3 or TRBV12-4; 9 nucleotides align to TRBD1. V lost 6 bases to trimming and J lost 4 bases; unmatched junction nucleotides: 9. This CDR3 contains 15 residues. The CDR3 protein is CASSNRDRVGTEAFF. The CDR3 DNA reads TGTGCCAGCAGCAATAGGGACAGGGTCGGCACTGAAGCTTTCTTT.

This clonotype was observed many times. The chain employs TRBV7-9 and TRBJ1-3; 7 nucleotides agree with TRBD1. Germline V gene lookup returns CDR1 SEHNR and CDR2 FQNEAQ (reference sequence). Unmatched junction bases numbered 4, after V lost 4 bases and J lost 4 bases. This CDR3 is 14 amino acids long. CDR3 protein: CASSSTGRGNTIYF. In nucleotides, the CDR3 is TGTGCCAGCAGCTCGACAGGGAGAGGAAACACCATATATTTT.

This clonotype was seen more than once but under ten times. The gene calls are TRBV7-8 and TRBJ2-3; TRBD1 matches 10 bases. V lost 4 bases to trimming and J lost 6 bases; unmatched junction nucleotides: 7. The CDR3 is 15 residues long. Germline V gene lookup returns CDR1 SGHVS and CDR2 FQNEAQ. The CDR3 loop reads CASSYPGTGADTQYF. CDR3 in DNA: TGTGCCAGCAGCTACCCCGGGACAGGGGCCGATACGCAGTATTTT.

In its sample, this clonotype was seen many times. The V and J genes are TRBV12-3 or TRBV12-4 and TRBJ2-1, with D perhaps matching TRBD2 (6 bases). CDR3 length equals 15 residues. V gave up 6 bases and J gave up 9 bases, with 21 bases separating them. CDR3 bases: TGTGCCAGCAGGCGACCGGGACTTAGCACGGGTGAGCAGTTCTTC. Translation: CASRRPGLSTGEQFF.

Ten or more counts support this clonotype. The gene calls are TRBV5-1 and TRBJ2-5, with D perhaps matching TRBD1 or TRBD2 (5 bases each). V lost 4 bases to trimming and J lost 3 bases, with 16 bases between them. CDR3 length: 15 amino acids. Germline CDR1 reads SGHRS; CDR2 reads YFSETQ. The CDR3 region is CASSDLRDGEETQYF. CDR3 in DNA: TGCGCCAGCAGCGACCTCCGGGACGGGGAAGAGACCCAGTACTTC.

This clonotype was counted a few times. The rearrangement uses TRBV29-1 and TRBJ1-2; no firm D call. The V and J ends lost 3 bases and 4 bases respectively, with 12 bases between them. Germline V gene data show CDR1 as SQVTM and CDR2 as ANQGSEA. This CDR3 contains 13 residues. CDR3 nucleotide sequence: TGCAGCGTTGAGCGAGGGTGGGGCTATGGCTACACCTTC. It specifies CSVERGWGYGYTF.

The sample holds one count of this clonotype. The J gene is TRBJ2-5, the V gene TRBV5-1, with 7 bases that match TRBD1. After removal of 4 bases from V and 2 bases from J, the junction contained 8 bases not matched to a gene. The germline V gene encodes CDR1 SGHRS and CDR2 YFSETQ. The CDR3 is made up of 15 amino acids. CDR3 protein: CASSMQPGQQETQYF. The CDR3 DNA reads TGCGCCAGCAGCATGCAACCGGGACAGCAAGAGACCCAGTACTTC.

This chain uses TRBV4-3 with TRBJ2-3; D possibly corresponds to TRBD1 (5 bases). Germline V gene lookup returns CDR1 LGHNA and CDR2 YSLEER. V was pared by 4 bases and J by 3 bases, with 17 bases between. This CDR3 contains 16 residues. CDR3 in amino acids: CASSLVAQGRTDTQYF. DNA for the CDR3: TGCGCCAGCAGCCTTGTGGCGCAGGGTCGGACAGATACGCAGTATTTT.

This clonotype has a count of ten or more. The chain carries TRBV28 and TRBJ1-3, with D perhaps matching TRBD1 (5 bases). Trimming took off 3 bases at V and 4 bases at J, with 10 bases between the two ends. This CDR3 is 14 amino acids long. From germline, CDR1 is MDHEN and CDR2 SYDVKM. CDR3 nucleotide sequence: TGTGCCAGCAGTTTTCTGGGGGGAGGAAACACCATATATTTT. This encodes CASSFLGGGNTIYF.

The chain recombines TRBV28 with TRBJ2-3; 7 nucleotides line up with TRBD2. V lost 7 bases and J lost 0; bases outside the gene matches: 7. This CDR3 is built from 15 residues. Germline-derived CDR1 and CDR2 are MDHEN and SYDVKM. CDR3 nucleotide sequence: TGTGCCAGCAAACCCGGGGGGATTAGCACAGATACGCAGTATTTT. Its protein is CASKPGGISTDTQYF. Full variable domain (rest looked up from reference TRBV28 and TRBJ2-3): DVKVTQSSRYLVKRTGEKVFLECVQDMDHENMFWYRQDPGLGLRLIYFSYDVKMKEKGDIPEGYSVSREKKERFSLILESASTNQTSMYLCASKPGGISTDTQYFGPGTRLTVL.

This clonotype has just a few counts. CDR3 sequence (DNA): TGTGCCAGCAGCCAAGATTTTAGCGGGGGGGCCAATGAGCAGTTCTTC. Translating it yields CASSQDFSGGANEQFF. The genes are TRBV3-1 and TRBJ2-1, with 11 bases lining up with TRBD2. With 0 bases clipped from V and 6 bases from J, the junction kept 4 bases outside the gene matches. The CDR3 runs to 16 residues. Germline V lookup: CDR1 LGHDT, CDR2 YNNKEL (reference sequence).

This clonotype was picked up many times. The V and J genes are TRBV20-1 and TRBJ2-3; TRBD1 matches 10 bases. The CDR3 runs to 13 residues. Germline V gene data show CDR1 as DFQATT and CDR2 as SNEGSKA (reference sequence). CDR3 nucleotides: TGCAGCGTCGACAGGGGGCGGGCAGATACGCAGTATTTT. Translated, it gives CSVDRGRADTQYF.

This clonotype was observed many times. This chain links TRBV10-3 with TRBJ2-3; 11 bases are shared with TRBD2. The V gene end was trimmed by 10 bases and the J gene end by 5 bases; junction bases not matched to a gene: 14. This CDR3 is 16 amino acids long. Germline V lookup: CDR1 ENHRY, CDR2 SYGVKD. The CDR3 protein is CATLAASGGFEDTQYF. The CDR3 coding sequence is TGTGCCACCCTAGCCGCTAGCGGGGGGTTTGAAGATACGCAGTATTTT.

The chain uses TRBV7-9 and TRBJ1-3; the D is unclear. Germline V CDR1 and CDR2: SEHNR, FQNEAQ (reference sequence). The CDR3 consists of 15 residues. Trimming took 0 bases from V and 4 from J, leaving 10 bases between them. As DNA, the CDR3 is TGTGCCAGCAGCTTAGCGCCGGTCATGGGAAACACCATATATTTT. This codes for CASSLAPVMGNTIYF.